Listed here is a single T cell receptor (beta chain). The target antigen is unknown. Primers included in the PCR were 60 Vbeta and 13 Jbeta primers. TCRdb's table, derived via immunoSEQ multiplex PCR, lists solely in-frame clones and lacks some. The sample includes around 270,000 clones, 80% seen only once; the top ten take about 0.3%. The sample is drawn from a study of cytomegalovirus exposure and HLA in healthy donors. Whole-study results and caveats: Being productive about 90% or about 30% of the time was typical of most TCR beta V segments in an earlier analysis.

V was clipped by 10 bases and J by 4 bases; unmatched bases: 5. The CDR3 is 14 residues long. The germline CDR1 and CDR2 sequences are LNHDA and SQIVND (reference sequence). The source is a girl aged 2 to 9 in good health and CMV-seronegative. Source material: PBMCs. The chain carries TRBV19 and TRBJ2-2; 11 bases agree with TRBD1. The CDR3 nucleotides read TGTGCCACCCTGGACAGGGGGCTCACCGGGGAGCTGTTTTTT. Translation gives CATLDRGLTGELFF.